What follows describes a single T cell receptor beta chain. Antigen specificity is unknown. Each and every patient relapsed after autologous stem cell transplantation, and patients got differing brentuximab vedotin exposure. The data originate from a study of PD-1 blockade in classical Hodgkin lymphoma. This CDR3 has 16 amino acids. The V gene lost 4 bases and the J gene lost 2 bases, with 15 bases spanning the gap. Germline V gene lookup returns CDR1 MNHEY and CDR2 SMNVEV (reference sequence). Clones were read by immunoSEQ multiplex PCR, and TCRdb kept only the in-frame ones, dropping some. The sample has approximately 98,000 clones; 80% to 90% are singletons. Study observations and caveats: Complete responders had baseline diversity similar to newly diagnosed patients.

Sequenced here: peripheral blood mononuclear cells (PBMCs), sampled before the second cycle of nivolumab. V gene TRBV27 combines with J gene TRBJ2-1, with a tentative D call TRBD2 (6 bases). The receptor comes from a human donor with classical Hodgkin lymphoma. The CDR3 is CASSSRDFPPYNEQFF. DNA of the CDR3: TGTGCCAGCAGTTCCCGGGACTTCCCCCCCTACAATGAGCAGTTCTTC.